This passage covers 24 T cell receptor beta chains from one sample sequenced in a study of blood T cell repertoires in COVID-19. The protocol was immunoSEQ multiplex PCR, while the TCRdb copy is restricted to in-frame clones and leaves out a portion. The table lists more than 60,000 clones, 80% to 95% of them singletons. The material sequenced was peripheral blood. These receptors came from a human donor in a cohort sampled during active COVID-19.

V and J are TRBV4-3 and TRBJ2-2, with TRBD1 matching over 10 bases. Germline V gene sequence: CDR1 LGHNA, CDR2 YSLEER. With V trimmed by 2 bases and J by 6 bases, 15 bases remained unmatched. This CDR3 contains 19 residues. The CDR3 reads CASSQPALTGGEVSGELFF. The DNA of the CDR3 is TGCGCCAGCAGCCAACCGGCACTGACAGGGGGCGAGGTGTCCGGGGAGCTGTTTTTT.

The rearrangement joins TRBV19 to TRBJ2-5, with 7 bases matching TRBD1. The CDR3 sequence is 14 residues long. V was clipped by 7 bases and J by 2 bases; unmatched bases: 7. CDR1 is LNHDA, CDR2 SQIVND, per germline (reference sequence). CDR3 coding DNA: TGTGCCAGTACGTCAGGGGGAACACAAGAGACCCAGTACTTC. Its protein product is CASTSGGTQETQYF.

This clone has only one observation. The V gene is TRBV6-8, the J gene TRBJ2-3, with D perhaps TRBD1 (6 bases). The CDR3 is 17 amino acids. The V and J ends lost 0 bases and 5 bases respectively, with 18 bases between them. CDR1 and CDR2 (germline): MNHGY, SAAAGT. Written as DNA, the CDR3 is TGTGCCAGCAGTTACTCCAACAGGGAACAAAGTGGAGATACGCAGTATTTT. Translation gives CASSYSNREQSGDTQYF.

CDR3 nucleotide sequence: TGTGCCAGCAGCCCAACAGGGGTCAGTGGCTACACCTTC. It is translated as CASSPTGVSGYTF. The chain uses TRBV9 and TRBJ1-2; 7 bases align to TRBD1. In germline, CDR1 is SGDLS, CDR2 YYNGEE. The trim removed 4 bases at V and 7 bases at J, leaving 7 bases unmatched. CDR3 length equals 13 residues.

The chain joins TRBV9 to TRBJ1-2; D not resolved. This CDR3 has 13 amino acids. Per germline, CDR1 SGDLS and CDR2 YYNGEE. V dropped 0 bases and J dropped 7 bases, with 10 bases sitting between them. As DNA, the CDR3 is TGTGCCAGCAGCGTAGTTAACAGCCTTGGCTACACCTTC. Translation gives CASSVVNSLGYTF.

The rearrangement links TRBV2 to TRBJ1-2; TRBD1 matches 9 bases. Germline loops: CDR1 SNHLY, CDR2 FYNNEI. Trimming cost V 5 bases and J 8 bases; bases outside gene matches: 9. This CDR3 comprises 14 residues. Here the CDR3 DNA reads TGTGCCAGCAGTAGGGACAGGGTGGGCGGAGGCTACACCTTC. Its translation: CASSRDRVGGGYTF.

The gene calls are TRBV3-1 (or the pseudogene TRBV3-2) and TRBJ1-1; no clear D. Germline loops: CDR1 LGHDT, CDR2 YNNKEL (reference sequence). This CDR3 contains 14 residues. V was cut by 2 bases and J by 5 bases, with 12 bases left in between. The CDR3 sequence is CASSQTGKRTEAFF. Here the CDR3 DNA reads TGTGCCAGCAGCCAAACCGGGAAAAGGACTGAAGCTTTCTTT.

The rearrangement uses TRBV5-1 and TRBJ2-3, with 8 positions matching TRBD2. Germline CDR1 and CDR2: SGHRS and YFSETQ. This CDR3 has 15 residues. The trim removed 7 bases at V and 4 bases at J, leaving 11 bases unmatched. CDR3 loop: CASRRGTRSADTQYF. CDR3 nucleotides: TGCGCCAGCCGCCGCGGGACTAGGTCGGCAGATACGCAGTATTTT.

This chain uses TRBV6-2 or TRBV6-3 with TRBJ1-2; D ambiguous. With 6 bases removed from V and 4 bases from J, the gap between germline ends came to 15 bases. The CDR3 has 14 amino acids. Looked up from germline, CDR1 is MNHEY and CDR2 is SVGEGT. The DNA for the CDR3 is TGTGCCAGCAGCCCCCCGCCGGGAAGCTATGGCTACACCTTC. Protein product: CASSPPPGSYGYTF.

The chain couples TRBV11-2 to TRBJ2-1; 7 positions agree with TRBD1. The CDR3 extends over 13 amino acids. The germline V gene has CDR1 SGHAT and CDR2 FQNNGV. Trimming took 5 bases from V and 5 from J; bases not matched to a gene: 3. This CDR3 is CASSRTGDNEQFF. The CDR3 DNA follows: TGTGCCAGCAGCCGTACAGGGGACAATGAGCAGTTCTTC.

The chain is built from TRBV27 and TRBJ1-1; no reliable D call. The CDR3 consists of 14 residues. Looked up from germline, CDR1 is MNHEY and CDR2 is SMNVEV (reference sequence). V gave up 2 bases and J gave up 1 base, with 8 bases separating them. The CDR3 bases are TGTGCCAGCAGTTTAGCGGCCAGGAACACTGAAGCTTTCTTT. Residues: CASSLAARNTEAFF.

The CDR3 sequence is CASSQAPAGANTEAFF. CDR3 coding DNA: TGTGCCAGCAGCCAAGCCCCGGCAGGGGCGAACACTGAAGCTTTCTTT. J is TRBJ1-1 and V is TRBV3-1 (or the pseudogene TRBV3-2); TRBD1 is a possible D gene (6 bases). There are 16 residues in the CDR3. The germline gives CDR1 LGHDT, CDR2 YNNKEL (reference sequence). Trimming pared 1 base from V and 1 base from J, leaving 13 bases between.

The V and J genes are TRBV5-1 and TRBJ1-4; maybe TRBD1 (5 bases). V shed 0 bases and J shed 4 bases, with 7 bases lying between them. The CDR3 contains 14 residues. Germline CDR1 SGHRS, CDR2 YFSETQ. CDR3 bases: TGCGCCAGCAGCTTGGACCAGGGTAATGAAAAACTGTTTTTT. Protein: CASSLDQGNEKLFF.

J is TRBJ1-1 and V is TRBV19, with D uncertain. Germline V gives CDR1 LNHDA, CDR2 SQIVND (reference sequence). The CDR3 covers 13 residues. The V and J ends lost 7 bases and 8 bases respectively, with 17 bases between them. The CDR3 loop reads CASITAGFAEAFF. CDR3 DNA: TGTGCCAGTATCACCGCAGGATTCGCCGAAGCTTTCTTT.

This sequence joins TRBV7-6 and TRBJ2-7, with 12 bases identical to TRBD2. This CDR3 comprises 16 residues. After removal of 1 base from V and 6 bases from J, the junction contained 7 bases not matched to a gene. Germline lookup yields CDR1 SGHVS and CDR2 FNYEAQ. The CDR3 spells CASSLGLAGAPSEQYF. The CDR3 bases are TGTGCCAGCAGCTTAGGACTAGCGGGGGCCCCTAGCGAGCAGTACTTC.

The V call is TRBV6-6, the J call TRBJ2-7; TRBD1 is a possible D gene (6 bases). CDR1 is MNHNY, CDR2 SVGAGI, per germline (reference sequence). CDR3 length: 14 residues. V lost 6 bases, J lost 3 bases, and 15 bases lay in between. The DNA for the CDR3 is TGTGCCAGCAGAGACCAACAGGGCCGCTACGAGCAGTACTTC. Amino acid sequence: CASRDQQGRYEQYF.

The chain has TRBV6-1 and TRBJ2-2, with 9 bases matching TRBD1. Trimming cost V 3 bases and J 16 bases; bases outside gene matches: 12. The CDR3 has 14 amino acids. Germline assignment: CDR1 MNHNS and CDR2 SASEGT. The CDR3, as DNA: TGTGCCAGCAGTGATCTTCGACAGGGGGTTAGTCGGTTTTTT. Translating it yields CASSDLRQGVSRFF.

This rearrangement joins TRBV6-5 to TRBJ2-3, with D unclear. The V end was cut by 5 bases, the J end by 0 bases, with 12 bases between. From germline, CDR1 is MNHEY and CDR2 SVGAGI. CDR3 length: 15 residues. CDR3 residues: CASSPLLSSTDTQYF. DNA of the CDR3: TGTGCCAGCAGTCCACTCCTTTCAAGCACAGATACGCAGTATTTT.

The V and J genes are TRBV30 and TRBJ2-3; 11 positions agree with TRBD1. The CDR3 length is 13 residues. The V gene's germline CDR1 is GTSNPN and CDR2 SVGIG (reference sequence). The CDR3 DNA sequence: TGTGTCGGGACAGGGGGAACCACAGATACGCAGTATTTT. Amino acid sequence: CVGTGGTTDTQYF.

V and J are TRBV5-1 and TRBJ2-5, with 15 bases fitting TRBD2. V lost 4 bases to trimming and J lost 3 bases; unmatched junction nucleotides: 7. Germline values: CDR1 SGHRS, CDR2 YFSETQ. The CDR3 spans 17 residues. The DNA for the CDR3 is TGCGCCAGCAGCCGAGGACTAGCGGGGGGGCACAAAGAGACCCAGTACTTC. It translates to CASSRGLAGGHKETQYF.

The chain is built from TRBV3-1 (or the pseudogene TRBV3-2) and TRBJ2-3, with 15 bases aligning to TRBD2. Germline assignment: CDR1 LGHDT and CDR2 YNNKEL (reference sequence). The J segment lost 5 bases and the V segment lost 6 bases, leaving 6 bases of the junction unmatched. The CDR3 has 16 residues. The chain's CDR3 is CASSGLAGGLQDTQYF. The DNA of the CDR3 is TGTGCCAGCAGTGGACTAGCGGGGGGGCTTCAAGATACGCAGTATTTT.

This clone was seen once. The chain carries TRBV6-5 and TRBJ1-2; D unresolved. Germline V gives CDR1 MNHEY, CDR2 SVGAGI. V was pared by 7 bases and J by 4 bases, with 10 bases between. The CDR3 is made up of 12 amino acids. CDR3 nucleotide sequence: TGTGCCAGCAAAAGCGGAGGCTATGGCTACACCTTC. Its protein product is CASKSGGYGYTF.

The rearrangement links TRBV12-3 or TRBV12-4 to TRBJ2-1; D ambiguous. There are 11 residues in the CDR3. The ends were cut back, 7 bases at V and 10 bases at J, with 11 bases in the middle. The CDR3 coding sequence is TGTGCCAGCAAGTTGGTGGCAGAGCAGTTCTTC. Translation: CASKLVAEQFF.

This clone was recorded only once. J is TRBJ2-4 and V is TRBV7-9; 11 nucleotides line up with TRBD1. V trimming: 2 bases; J trimming: 1 base; junction bases outside the gene matches: 4. The germline V gene encodes CDR1 SEHNR and CDR2 FQNEAQ (reference sequence). The CDR3 consists of 17 residues. The CDR3 DNA reads TGTGCCAGCAGCTTACCTGGACAGGGGGCTGCCAAAAACATTCAGTACTTC. As protein: CASSLPGQGAAKNIQYF.